The entry below gives a single T cell receptor beta chain sequence along with its context. Its antigen is unknown. This entry belongs to a study of T-cell memory formation after mild COVID-19. Study-wide results and caveats: Pre-infection memory carried some responding clones, suggesting that cross-reactive memory joined. Shrinking CD4+ clones were chiefly CM and EM; CD8+ ones were chiefly EMRA.

This CDR3 comprises 13 residues. V lost 3 bases and J lost 2, with 8 bases in between. TCRdb analysed the 5' RACE reads with MiXCR anew, one entry per CDR3 protein. The table lists roughly 100,000 distinct CDR3 sequences, around 15% of them singletons. The chain links TRBV12-3 or TRBV12-4 to TRBJ2-7; D is unclear. The clonotype originates from an adult woman who had mild COVID-19 (a few samples of this study predate the infection). Cell type and time point are not known. The sequenced sample consisted of PBMCs or a T cell subset sorted from them (not recorded which). DNA for the CDR3: TGTGCCAGCAGTTTTGGCTTAACCTACGAGCAGTACTTC. Protein product: CASSFGLTYEQYF.